This is a list of T cell receptor beta chains from one sample in a study of T cells in Graves' hyperthyroidism and ophthalmopathy. TCRdb used MiXCR to reprocess the multiplex PCR reads, holding one entry per CDR3 protein. Found here are a few hundred thousand distinct CDR3 sequences, 15% to 17% of them singletons; the top ten hold 25% to 30%. Sequencing was performed on blood. These receptors were taken from a woman between 18 and 30 years old with Graves' hyperthyroidism that later progressed to Graves' ophthalmopathy. Each CDR3 is given with its conserved first and last residue. The order of the fields is V gene, clone size, J gene, D gene, CDR3 protein, CDR3 DNA. A D gene is named only where the DNA matches it firmly. Size tells how often a clone was seen (once, few, many) or the class of an expanded clone, and some rows leave it out.

v_call: TRBV7-2; clone_size: many; j_call: TRBJ2-1; d_call: NA; cdr3_aa: CASTPPAGLYNEQFF; cdr3_nt: TGTGCCAGCACTCCCCCGGCGGGCCTCTACAATGAGCAGTTCTTC
v_call: TRBV5-1; clone_size: many; j_call: TRBJ1-2; d_call: NA; cdr3_aa: CASSLAGGGYTF; cdr3_nt: TGCGCCAGCAGCTTGGCCGGGGGTGGCTACACCTTC
v_call: TRBV3-1; clone_size: many; j_call: TRBJ2-7; d_call: NA; cdr3_aa: CASSQTTTSYEQYF; cdr3_nt: TGTGCCAGCAGCCAGACAACTACATCATACGAGCAGTACTTC
v_call: TRBV24-1; clone_size: many; j_call: TRBJ2-7; d_call: TRBD2; cdr3_aa: CATSDFSSGSTEQYF; cdr3_nt: TGTGCCACCAGTGATTTTAGTAGCGGGAGTACCGAGCAGTACTTC
v_call: TRBV27; clone_size: NA; j_call: TRBJ1-1; d_call: NA; cdr3_aa: CASSRHGREAFF; cdr3_nt: TGTGCCAGCAGTCGCCACGGACGGGAAGCTTTCTTT
v_call: TRBV4-1; clone_size: few; j_call: TRBJ2-7; d_call: NA; cdr3_aa: CASSQAAQDYEQYF; cdr3_nt: TGCGCCAGCAGCCAAGCGGCACAGGATTACGAGCAGTACTTC
v_call: TRBV10-3; clone_size: NA; j_call: TRBJ2-1; d_call: NA; cdr3_aa: CAITPNRDANEQFF; cdr3_nt: TGTGCCATCACTCCCAACCGGGACGCCAATGAGCAGTTCTTC
v_call: TRBV12-3/TRBV12-4; clone_size: many; j_call: TRBJ1-2; d_call: TRBD1; cdr3_aa: CASSNRGGYTF; cdr3_nt: TGTGCCAGCAGTAACAGGGGGGGCTACACCTTC
v_call: TRBV7-8; clone_size: many; j_call: TRBJ2-5; d_call: TRBD2; cdr3_aa: CASSLGTSGAQETQYF; cdr3_nt: TGTGCCAGCAGCTTAGGGACTAGCGGGGCCCAAGAGACCCAGTACTTC
v_call: TRBV2; clone_size: many; j_call: TRBJ2-1; d_call: NA; cdr3_aa: CASDSQFF; cdr3_nt: TGTGCCAGCGACTCGCAGTTCTTC
v_call: TRBV28; clone_size: many; j_call: TRBJ2-2; d_call: NA; cdr3_aa: CASTPNTDTGELFF; cdr3_nt: TGTGCCAGCACCCCTAACACGGACACCGGGGAGCTGTTTTTT
v_call: TRBV20-1; clone_size: many; j_call: TRBJ2-1; d_call: NA; cdr3_aa: CTAGGGSYNEQFF; cdr3_nt: TGCACCGCCGGCGGTGGCTCCTACAATGAGCAGTTCTTC
v_call: TRBV20-1; clone_size: many; j_call: TRBJ2-3; d_call: TRBD2; cdr3_aa: CSAQTSGRGVLVTDTQYF; cdr3_nt: TGCAGTGCGCAGACTAGCGGGAGAGGGGTCCTTGTCACAGATACGCAGTATTTT
v_call: TRBV6-4; clone_size: few; j_call: TRBJ1-5; d_call: TRBD1; cdr3_aa: CASIQQGANNSNQPQHF; cdr3_nt: TGTGCCAGCATCCAACAGGGGGCAAACAATAGCAATCAGCCCCAGCATTTT
v_call: TRBV5-1; clone_size: many; j_call: TRBJ2-2; d_call: NA; cdr3_aa: CASSPLGTPGTGELFF; cdr3_nt: TGCGCCAGCAGCCCACTCGGGACACCGGGCACCGGGGAGCTGTTTTTT
v_call: TRBV27; clone_size: many; j_call: TRBJ2-1; d_call: TRBD2; cdr3_aa: CASSFSGGGTPQFF; cdr3_nt: TGTGCCAGCAGTTTCTCGGGCGGGGGGACCCCACAGTTCTTC